These 8 T cell receptor beta chains share one sample of origin, sequenced in a study of blood T cell repertoires in COVID-19. The assay was immunoSEQ multiplex PCR, and TCRdb's table has in-frame clones only and misses some. The sample carries 200,000 to 300,000 clones, 85% recorded once. Input material: peripheral blood. These TCRs come from a man aged 50 to 59 with COVID-19, enrolled during active disease.

This clone occurred many times. The V and J genes are TRBV10-3 and TRBJ2-2; possible D gene TRBD1, 6 bases. This CDR3 spans 15 amino acids. V lost 3 bases, J lost 4 bases, and 12 bases lay in between. Germline V gene data show CDR1 as ENHRY and CDR2 as SYGVKD. The CDR3 loop reads CAISDAGEVTGELFF. CDR3 DNA: TGTGCCATCAGTGATGCAGGGGAAGTCACCGGGGAGCTGTTTTTT.

The chain has TRBV4-1 and TRBJ2-7; TRBD1 matches 8 bases. The CDR3 is 15 residues long. Germline CDR1 MGHRA, CDR2 YSYEKL. V shed 4 bases and J 2 bases; nucleotides not matched to a gene: 7. The CDR3 DNA reads as TGCGCCAGCAGCCGTGGGACAGGCGCCCCCTACGAGCAGTACTTC. Protein sequence: CASSRGTGAPYEQYF.

Written as DNA, the CDR3 is TGTGCCAGCTCACCCCTAGCAGGGGGAGAGACCCAGTACTTC. Translated, it gives CASSPLAGGETQYF. V gene TRBV18 combines with J gene TRBJ2-5; 7 nucleotides match TRBD1. CDR3 length: 14 amino acids. V was clipped by 3 bases and J by 4 bases; unmatched bases: 5. The germline CDR1 and CDR2 sequences are KGHSH and LQKENI.

The V gene is TRBV20-1, the J gene TRBJ2-3; D call uncertain. The CDR3 sequence is 11 residues long. Germline-derived CDR1 and CDR2 are DFQATT and SNEGSKA (reference sequence). The V end lost 3 bases, the J end lost 7 bases, and 8 bases lay between the germline ends. As DNA, the CDR3 is TGCAGTGCTAGTCCCCTAAATACGCAGTATTTT. It specifies CSASPLNTQYF.

V is TRBV24-1 and J is TRBJ2-7; 8 positions match TRBD2. Germline CDR1 and CDR2: KGHDR and SFDVKD. Trimming cost V 3 bases and J 3 bases; bases outside gene matches: 6. The CDR3 totals 15 residues. The CDR3 DNA reads TGTGCCACCAGTGATCCCCGGACTAGCTACTACGAGCAGTACTTC. Amino acid sequence: CATSDPRTSYYEQYF.

This CDR3 reads CASMSSSKRGTQYF. The CDR3 coding sequence is TGTGCCAGTATGAGCAGTTCAAAGCGAGGTACGCAGTATTTT. This chain joins TRBV19 and TRBJ2-3; the D is unclear. The germline CDR1 and CDR2 sequences are LNHDA and SQIVND (reference sequence). V lost 7 bases and J lost 8, with 19 bases in between. The CDR3 extends over 14 amino acids.

For this clone: Other DNA sequences in this sample translate to the same CDR3. The chain links TRBV19 to TRBJ1-1; a weak D match, TRBD1 (5 bases). The V and J ends lost 2 bases and 1 base respectively, with 8 bases between them. Germline lookup yields CDR1 LNHDA and CDR2 SQIVND (reference sequence). CDR3 length: 14 amino acids. The CDR3 sequence: CASSIQGGNTEAFF. The CDR3 DNA reads TGTGCCAGTAGTATACAGGGAGGGAACACTGAAGCTTTCTTT.

The V and J genes are TRBV30 and TRBJ1-6; D gene uncertain. V was pared by 2 bases and J by 13 bases, with 12 bases between. Germline V CDR1 and CDR2: GTSNPN, SVGIG (reference sequence). CDR3 size: 12 residues. CDR3 in amino acids: CAWSPRRNPLHF. The CDR3, as DNA: TGTGCCTGGAGTCCCCGTAGAAATCCCCTCCACTTT.